These 22 T cell receptor beta chains originate from one sample sequenced in a study of shared clonotypes between healthy human individuals. The assay was immunoSEQ multiplex PCR, and TCRdb's table has in-frame clones only and misses some. The table lists roughly 2 million clones, 85% to 95% of them singletons. The sample was naive CD4+ T cells sorted from blood. The subset here: CD45RA+ positively selected. The receptors were sampled from a man aged 18 to 35 in good health.

V usage is TRBV5-1 and J usage is TRBJ1-2; 12 bases agree with TRBD1. The germline V gene has CDR1 SGHRS and CDR2 YFSETQ. Trimming cost V 5 bases and J 7 bases; bases outside gene matches: 9. The CDR3 spans 15 residues. The CDR3 region has the DNA TGCGCCAGCAGGGTCTTGGGACAGGGGGCTGGTGGCTACACCTTC. It codes for CASRVLGQGAGGYTF.

The chain carries TRBV9 and TRBJ2-2; the D gene is possibly TRBD2 (5 bases). CDR3 size: 14 residues. Germline V gives CDR1 SGDLS, CDR2 YYNGEE. The ends were cut back, 2 bases at V and 4 bases at J, with 9 bases in the middle. This chain's CDR3 is CASSVSDGTGELFF. CDR3 sequence (DNA): TGTGCCAGCAGCGTTAGCGACGGCACCGGGGAGCTGTTTTTT.

A word on this clone: The same CDR3 is also encoded by other DNA sequences in this sample. This sequence joins TRBV10-3 and TRBJ2-7; the match to TRBD1 covers 8 bases. Trimming at V came to 3 bases and at J to 3 bases, leaving 4 bases not matched to a gene. Germline V gene sequence: CDR1 ENHRY, CDR2 SYGVKD. The CDR3 totals 14 residues. The CDR3 sequence is CAISDGGTGYEQYF. DNA of the CDR3: TGTGCCATCAGTGATGGGGGGACAGGCTACGAGCAGTACTTC.

CDR3 in amino acids: CASSPREGSDNSPLHF. CDR3 bases: TGTGCCAGCAGCCCGCGGGAGGGGAGCGATAATTCACCCCTCCACTTT. The chain couples TRBV7-9 to TRBJ1-6; D might be TRBD1 (5 bases). Trimming took 5 bases from V and 5 from J, leaving 16 bases between them. CDR1 is SEHNR, CDR2 FQNEAQ, per germline (reference sequence). This CDR3 is built from 16 residues.

The rearrangement joins TRBV30 to TRBJ2-3; D possibly uses TRBD1 or TRBD2 (5 bases each). This CDR3 has 13 residues. CDR1 GTSNPN and CDR2 SVGIG come from the germline V gene (reference sequence). V dropped 8 bases and J dropped 1 base, with 13 bases sitting between them. CDR3 sequence reads: CASKGSGTDTQYF. The CDR3 coding sequence is TGTGCCAGCAAGGGGAGCGGCACAGATACGCAGTATTTT.

The rearrangement uses TRBV10-3 and TRBJ2-7; possibly TRBD2 for D (6 bases). There are 14 residues in the CDR3. Germline lookup yields CDR1 ENHRY and CDR2 SYGVKD. The V gene lost 3 bases and the J gene lost 1 base, with 10 bases spanning the gap. This CDR3 reads CAISDNSGSYEQYF. DNA of the CDR3: TGTGCCATCAGTGATAATAGCGGATCCTACGAGCAGTACTTC.

J is TRBJ2-3 and V is TRBV15, with D perhaps assigned TRBD1 or TRBD2 (5 bases each). The CDR3 has 16 amino acids. Germline assignment: CDR1 LNHNV and CDR2 YYDKDF (reference sequence). Trimming left V 5 bases short and J 2 bases short, with 17 bases between. CDR3 DNA: TGTGCCACCAGCTCCCGCAGGGAGCTGACCACAGATACGCAGTATTTT. This translates into CATSSRRELTTDTQYF.

For the CDR3, the DNA is TGTGCCAGCAGCGGGACTAGCTCGGCCTCCTACGAGCAGTACTTC. It yields the protein CASSGTSSASYEQYF. This chain uses TRBV2 with TRBJ2-7; 9 bases are a match to TRBD2. The V gene's germline CDR1 is SNHLY and CDR2 FYNNEI. This CDR3 has 15 amino acids. Losses at the gene ends were 6 bases for V and 0 bases for J; bases not matched to a gene: 6.

The rearrangement uses TRBV19 and TRBJ1-2, with D possibly TRBD1 on 5 matching bases. The germline CDR1 and CDR2 sequences are LNHDA and SQIVND (reference sequence). The CDR3 runs 13 residues. V gave up 6 bases and J gave up 3 bases, with 11 bases separating them. This CDR3 reads CASRARADYGYTF. CDR3 DNA: TGTGCCAGTAGGGCCAGGGCGGACTATGGCTACACCTTC.

The rearrangement joins TRBV7-9 to TRBJ2-5, with 8 bases aligning to TRBD1. J gave up 4 bases and V 3 bases, and 7 bases lay outside the gene matches. This CDR3 has 15 residues. CDR1 and CDR2 (germline): SEHNR, FQNEAQ (reference sequence). The CDR3 sequence is CASSFLPGGGETQYF. The CDR3, as DNA: TGTGCCAGCAGCTTCCTTCCAGGGGGCGGAGAGACCCAGTACTTC.

The genes are TRBV28 and TRBJ2-3; D remains unclear. The CDR3 loop spans 13 amino acids. CDR1 and CDR2 (germline): MDHEN, SYDVKM. Trimming cost V 3 bases and J 6 bases, with 10 bases left between them. DNA of the CDR3: TGTGCCAGCAGTTTTGACTTAGGGGATACGCAGTATTTT. Translation: CASSFDLGDTQYF.

This clone appeared once. This rearrangement joins TRBV6-8 to TRBJ2-3; 8 bases align to TRBD2. From germline, CDR1 is MNHGY and CDR2 SAAAGT. This CDR3 has 20 residues. The J segment lost 8 bases and the V segment lost 8 bases, leaving 30 bases of the junction unmatched. CDR3 loop: CASCKGVSYGELREVGTQYF. The CDR3 bases are TGTGCCAGCTGTAAGGGCGTCTCTTACGGGGAATTGCGGGAGGTGGGTACGCAGTATTTT.

This clone was seen just once. This chain uses TRBV10-3 with TRBJ2-3, with 8 nucleotides matching TRBD1. The CDR3 totals 15 residues. Germline CDR1 ENHRY, CDR2 SYGVKD. The trim removed 6 bases at V and 1 base at J, leaving 6 bases unmatched. The CDR3 spells CAISLGTGGTDTQYF. CDR3 DNA sequence: TGTGCCATCAGCCTAGGGACAGGAGGCACAGATACGCAGTATTTT.

DNA for the CDR3: TGTGCCAGCACCCTTAGCGGGGGCCACACCGGGGAGCTGTTTTTT. It codes for CASTLSGGHTGELFF. The rearrangement uses TRBV6-5 and TRBJ2-2, with 9 bases lining up with TRBD2. CDR3 length equals 15 residues. The germline V gene has CDR1 MNHEY and CDR2 SVGAGI. The V segment lost 7 bases and the J segment 3 bases; nucleotides outside the gene matches: 6.

Remarks on this clone: Possible read error: a much larger clone is one base away. The sample contains more than one DNA sequence encoding this CDR3. In DNA, the CDR3 is TGTGCCAGCAGCCGGGACAGGGGGACAGATACGCAGTATTTT. Amino acids: CASSRDRGTDTQYF. V and J are TRBV5-4 and TRBJ2-3, with 11 positions matching TRBD1. Germline loops: CDR1 SGHNT, CDR2 YYREEE (reference sequence). The V gene end was trimmed by 4 bases and the J gene end by 3 bases; junction bases not matched to a gene: 1. The CDR3 sequence is 14 residues long. The full variable domain, in which reference TRBV5-4 and TRBJ2-3 provide the parts outside the CDR3, is ETGVTQSPTHLIKTRGQQVTLRCSSQSGHNTVSWYQQALGQGPQFIFQYYREEENGRGNFPPRFSGLQFPNYSSELNVNALELDDSALYLCASSRDRGTDTQYFGPGTRLTVL.

With regard to this clone: The same CDR3 also results from other DNA sequences found in this sample. The chain recombines TRBV27 with TRBJ2-3; unclear D gene. This CDR3 has 12 residues. V was cut by 2 bases and J by 5 bases, with 5 bases left in between. CDR1 and CDR2 (germline): MNHEY, SMNVEV (reference sequence). The CDR3 DNA reads TGTGCCAGCAGTTTAGCTGGAGATACGCAGTATTTT. Translated, it gives CASSLAGDTQYF.

CDR3 DNA: TGTGCCAGCACCCCGAGCGGCCTTGACACAGATACGCAGTATTTT. It yields the protein CASTPSGLDTDTQYF. The chain recombines TRBV2 with TRBJ2-3, with D tentatively TRBD2 (5 bases). This CDR3 has 15 residues. V lost 7 bases, J lost 2 bases, and 16 bases lay in between. Germline V gene sequence: CDR1 SNHLY, CDR2 FYNNEI.

V gene TRBV19 combines with J gene TRBJ1-1, with D perhaps TRBD1 (5 bases). The CDR3 is made up of 13 amino acids. V shed 6 bases and J shed 6 bases, with 14 bases lying between them. CDR1 is LNHDA, CDR2 SQIVND, per germline (reference sequence). For the CDR3, the DNA is TGTGCCAGTAGCCCAAAGCCCAGGGCTGAAGCTTTCTTT. It codes for CASSPKPRAEAFF.

V gene TRBV6-1 combines with J gene TRBJ2-7; possibly TRBD1 for D (5 bases). Per germline, CDR1 MNHNS and CDR2 SASEGT. Trimming took 7 bases from V and 2 from J, leaving 15 bases between them. The CDR3 has 14 amino acids. The CDR3 region is CASIQGLRTYEQYF. CDR3 bases: TGTGCCAGCATTCAGGGCCTCAGGACCTACGAGCAGTACTTC.

CDR3 nucleotides: TGTGCCAGCAGTCGAGGATACAATCAGCCCCAGCATTTT. Amino acid sequence: CASSRGYNQPQHF. The rearrangement uses TRBV27 and TRBJ1-5; D is unclear. V was trimmed by 5 bases and J by 3 bases, leaving 8 bases between them. The CDR3 totals 13 residues. Germline V gene lookup returns CDR1 MNHEY and CDR2 SMNVEV (reference sequence).

The chain carries TRBV27 and TRBJ1-3, with no clear D. This CDR3 has 13 amino acids. V lost 2 bases to trimming and J lost 10 bases, with 12 bases between them. Germline values: CDR1 MNHEY, CDR2 SMNVEV (reference sequence). DNA for the CDR3: TGTGCCAGCAGTTTAACCCCAGGCGTTACCATATATTTT. Its protein is CASSLTPGVTIYF.

The genes are TRBV7-9 and TRBJ1-1; D is unclear. Between the trimmed V and J ends, which lost 6 bases and 1 base, there was a span of 9 bases. Germline CDR1 reads SEHNR; CDR2 reads FQNEAQ (reference sequence). The CDR3 length is 13 residues. The CDR3 loop is CASSFRQNTEAFF. The CDR3 DNA reads TGTGCCAGCAGTTTCAGACAGAACACTGAAGCTTTCTTT.